The T cell receptor beta chain under discussion was sequenced for a study of blood T cells in healthy people across ages. Study-wide results and caveats: In these data, TCR beta diversity tracked strongly with naive T cell percentage.

In this sample, this clonotype turned up a few times. The antigen is not known. Alongside a J-beta primer mix, a sample-barcoded 5' primer served in a second PCR lasting about 7 to 12 cycles. From the 5' RACE reads, TCRdb called clonotypes with MiXCR, one entry per CDR3 protein. There are over a million distinct CDR3 sequences in the sample; roughly 45% occur only once, and over 15% lies in the top ten. Per sample, at least 6 micrograms of total RNA were extracted. This CDR3 region has 18 residues. Source material: blood. The clonotype was recovered from a woman in her fifties or sixties in good health. The V call is TRBV12-3 or TRBV12-4, the J call TRBJ2-5; TRBD2 is a possible D gene (6 bases). Near its end, the DNA agrees better with TRBJ2-7, so the J call may be wrong. The CDR3 region is CASSLSRVPGLGVDEQYF. In nucleotides, the CDR3 is TGTGCCAGCAGTTTAAGCCGGGTTCCGGGACTCGGCGTCGACGAGCAGTACTTC.